This section outlines one T cell receptor beta chain sequence together with its context. Germline CDR1 MNHEY, CDR2 SMNVEV (reference sequence). V lost 5 bases, J lost 4 bases, and 15 bases stayed unmatched. The CDR3 has 17 amino acids. This specimen belongs to a study of CD8 T cells in Susac syndrome. Random hexamers were used to reverse transcribe the RNA input (about 0.45 to 1 ug). One entry per CDR3 protein, called by TCRdb with MiXCR from the immunoSEQ multiplex PCR reads. The sample has 130,000 or so distinct CDR3 sequences; around 94% are singletons. The chain joins TRBV27 to TRBJ2-3; TRBD1 aligns across 7 bases. Specimen: CD4+ T cells from PBMCs. The receptor comes from a human donor in good health. This CDR3 is CASSPYVRQGSADTQYF. CDR3 in DNA: TGTGCCAGCAGTCCTTACGTCCGACAGGGAAGCGCAGATACGCAGTATTTT.